A single sample is the source of the 23 T cell receptor beta chains below, sequenced in a study of blood T cell repertoires in COVID-19 (dated by TCRdb to about 2020). Library construction relied on the immunoSEQ multiplex PCR assay. TCRdb provides this immuneACCESS table in a form limited to in-frame rearrangements. Some clones are lacking; in checked studies, under half of them reflect an unresolved V gene, and why the rest are absent is not known. The sample includes about 120,000 clones, with about 83% observed a single time. Clones ranked in the top ten supply about 10% of the sample. Sequencing was carried out using peripheral blood. The receptors come from a man in his 60s with acute or convalescent COVID-19.

The genes are TRBV28 and TRBJ2-7; the D is unclear. In germline, CDR1 is MDHEN, CDR2 SYDVKM. V lost 3 bases, J lost 0 bases, and 3 bases lay in between. CDR3 length equals 12 residues. CDR3 sequence: CASSFLSYEQYF. The CDR3 region has the DNA TGTGCCAGCAGTTTTCTCTCCTACGAGCAGTACTTC.

V gene TRBV19 combines with J gene TRBJ2-5; D might be TRBD1 (6 bases). The CDR3 runs 13 residues. Germline V CDR1 and CDR2: LNHDA, SQIVND (reference sequence). Between the trimmed V and J ends, which lost 8 bases and 5 bases, there was a span of 15 bases. The CDR3 nucleotides are TGTGCCAGTCAACCTGGGGGCGTCGAGACCCAGTACTTC. Translated, it gives CASQPGGVETQYF.

This clone has a handful of counts. The chain employs TRBV29-1 and TRBJ1-2; tentative D call: TRBD1 (5 bases). Trimming took 6 bases from V and 6 from J, leaving 20 bases between them. The CDR3 totals 14 residues. Germline V gene lookup returns CDR1 SQVTM and CDR2 ANQGSEA. CDR3 amino acids: CSVAPGAAKHGYTF. CDR3 nucleotide sequence: TGCAGCGTGGCCCCTGGGGCAGCTAAGCATGGCTACACCTTC.

This clone is a singleton in its sample. V usage is TRBV10-3 and J usage is TRBJ1-1; D is undetermined. The CDR3 contains 15 residues. The germline V gene encodes CDR1 ENHRY and CDR2 SYGVKD. Trimming stripped 0 bases from V and 0 bases from J, with 8 bases between. Here the CDR3 DNA reads TGTGCCATCAGTGAGTCAGAGCTTTTGAACACTGAAGCTTTCTTT. It specifies CAISESELLNTEAFF.

This clone was counted between two and nine times. The gene calls are TRBV28 and TRBJ1-5, with TRBD1 matching 9 bases. The V gene end was trimmed by 3 bases and the J gene end by 5 bases; junction bases not matched to a gene: 11. Germline V gene data show CDR1 as MDHEN and CDR2 as SYDVKM. The CDR3 is 17 amino acids. This CDR3 is CASSFPGQGLGDQPQHF. The CDR3 nucleotides are TGTGCCAGCAGTTTCCCCGGACAGGGGCTGGGGGATCAGCCCCAGCATTTT.

The chain is built from TRBV5-1 and TRBJ1-5, with D unresolved. The CDR3 is made up of 16 amino acids. CDR1 SGHRS and CDR2 YFSETQ come from the germline V gene. V lost 0 bases and J lost 3, with 13 bases in between. The DNA for the CDR3 is TGCGCCAGCAGCTTGGGCCTCTCCCGAGACAATCAGCCCCAGCATTTT. Translated: CASSLGLSRDNQPQHF.

The chain couples TRBV7-3 to TRBJ2-2; TRBD1 aligns across 7 bases. There are 12 residues in the CDR3. Trimming removed 5 bases from V and 6 bases from J; junction bases left unmatched: 0. Germline V CDR1 and CDR2: SGHTA, FQGTGA. CDR3 DNA: TGTGCCAGCAGCGACAGGGCCGGGGAGCTGTTTTTT. It is translated as CASSDRAGELFF.

The chain links TRBV18 to TRBJ2-2; tentatively, D is TRBD2 (5 bases). Trimming removed 4 bases at V and 8 bases at J, with 11 bases between. The CDR3 runs to 13 residues. The germline CDR1 and CDR2 sequences are KGHSH and LQKENI. The CDR3 loop is CASSQNTGGELFF. CDR3 nucleotide sequence: TGTGCCAGCTCACAAAACACGGGAGGGGAGCTGTTTTTT.

The gene calls are TRBV7-2 and TRBJ1-5, with TRBD1 matching 9 bases. Unmatched junction bases numbered 8, after V lost 2 bases and J lost 6 bases. The CDR3 sequence is 16 residues long. From germline, CDR1 is SGHTA and CDR2 FQGNSA. CDR3 loop: CASSLTSGQGIQPQHF. Here the CDR3 DNA reads TGTGCCAGCAGCTTAACCTCGGGACAGGGTATTCAGCCCCAGCATTTT.

The rearrangement uses TRBV10-3 and TRBJ1-3; D call uncertain. The V gene's germline CDR1 is ENHRY and CDR2 SYGVKD. V lost 0 bases and J lost 4, with 13 bases in between. The CDR3 is made up of 16 amino acids. CDR3 loop: CAISESGRGLGNTIYF. The CDR3 nucleotides read TGTGCCATCAGTGAGTCTGGCCGCGGCCTCGGAAACACCATATATTTT.

J is TRBJ2-5 and V is TRBV2, with TRBD1 identical over 9 bases. The J segment lost 4 bases and the V segment lost 8 bases, leaving 11 bases of the junction unmatched. There are 15 residues in the CDR3. Germline CDR1 reads SNHLY; CDR2 reads FYNNEI. CDR3 in amino acids: CASGGPGTGSETQYF. The CDR3 DNA sequence: TGTGCCAGCGGTGGCCCCGGGACAGGGTCAGAGACCCAGTACTTC.

The CDR3 bases are TGTGCCAGTACTGACAGCTTTATTCAAGATTCACCCCTCCACTTT. This gives the protein CASTDSFIQDSPLHF. This chain links TRBV19 with TRBJ1-6; perhaps TRBD1 as D (5 bases). V lost 7 bases, J lost 8 bases, and 18 bases lay in between. Germline CDR1 and CDR2: LNHDA and SQIVND (reference sequence). The CDR3 spans 15 residues.

This chain connects TRBV6-2 or TRBV6-3 to TRBJ1-1; D not certain. Trimming took off 6 bases at V and 5 bases at J, with 16 bases between the two ends. The CDR3 has 14 amino acids. The V gene's germline CDR1 is MNHEY and CDR2 SVGEGT. The CDR3 coding sequence is TGTGCCAGCAGCCTTCTAACCTCGGGGACTGAAGCTTTCTTT. It is translated as CASSLLTSGTEAFF.

J is TRBJ2-2 and V is TRBV5-1, with 9 positions matching TRBD2. This CDR3 contains 16 residues. Germline-derived CDR1 and CDR2 are SGHRS and YFSETQ. Losses at the gene ends were 5 bases for V and 2 bases for J; bases not matched to a gene: 7. The CDR3 DNA is TGCGCCAGCAGTACCACCGGGACTAGCAACACCGGGGAGCTGTTTTTT. Encoded protein: CASSTTGTSNTGELFF.

This chain connects TRBV28 to TRBJ2-1, with a tentative D call TRBD2 (7 bases). Trimming shortened V by 10 bases and J by 0 bases, and 22 bases separated the two germline ends. Per germline, CDR1 MDHEN and CDR2 SYDVKM. CDR3 length: 17 residues. CDR3 protein: CAIIGLGGESSYNEQFF. The CDR3 DNA sequence: TGTGCCATCATAGGACTAGGGGGAGAGAGCTCCTACAATGAGCAGTTCTTC.

This clone was seen only once. This chain joins TRBV5-1 and TRBJ1-1; no firm D call. The germline CDR1 and CDR2 sequences are SGHRS and YFSETQ. The ends were cut back, 0 bases at V and 0 bases at J, with 6 bases in the middle. This CDR3 region has 14 residues. The CDR3 sequence is CASSLESMNTEAFF. In nucleotides, the CDR3 is TGCGCCAGCAGCTTGGAAAGCATGAACACTGAAGCTTTCTTT.

This clone was recorded a few times. The V gene is TRBV6-5, the J gene TRBJ1-5, with D tentatively TRBD1 (6 bases). This CDR3 has 13 residues. Trimming shortened V by 6 bases and J by 4 bases, and 10 bases separated the two germline ends. Germline-derived CDR1 and CDR2 are MNHEY and SVGAGI. The CDR3 loop reads CASSNRENQPQHF. DNA for the CDR3: TGTGCCAGCAGCAACAGGGAAAATCAGCCCCAGCATTTT.

This chain links TRBV19 with TRBJ2-6; no reliable D call. The length of the CDR3 is 14 residues. Germline CDR1 is LNHDA and CDR2 is SQIVND (reference sequence). V dropped 5 bases and J dropped 0 bases, with 5 bases sitting between them. CDR3: CASSPNSGANVLTF. The DNA for the CDR3 is TGTGCCAGTAGTCCCAACTCTGGGGCCAACGTCCTGACTTTC.

The gene calls are TRBV11-2 and TRBJ2-1; 7 positions agree with TRBD2. The germline V gene has CDR1 SGHAT and CDR2 FQNNGV. The V segment lost 4 bases and the J segment 7 bases; nucleotides outside the gene matches: 10. This CDR3 spans 15 amino acids. The CDR3 DNA sequence: TGTGCCAGCAGCTCCCGGTTGGTAGCGGGTAATGAGCAGTTCTTC. Protein product: CASSSRLVAGNEQFF.

V gene TRBV28 combines with J gene TRBJ1-1; the D is unclear. CDR3 length: 15 amino acids. Germline V CDR1 and CDR2: MDHEN, SYDVKM. V lost 1 base to trimming and J lost 8 bases, with 17 bases between them. The CDR3 sequence is CASSLFAGRIREAFF. For the CDR3, the DNA is TGTGCCAGCAGTTTATTCGCCGGCAGGATCCGCGAAGCTTTCTTT.

This chain uses TRBV7-3 with TRBJ2-7; D may be TRBD2 (5 bases). Germline assignment: CDR1 SGHTA and CDR2 FQGTGA. CDR3 size: 13 residues. V shed 0 bases and J shed 6 bases, with 9 bases lying between them. CDR3 bases: TGTGCCAGCAGCTTAACATTCGCGGGCGAGCAGTACTTC. This translates into CASSLTFAGEQYF. The full variable domain, its missing parts supplied by reference TRBV7-3 and TRBJ2-7, is GAGVSQTPSNKVTEKGKYVELRCDPISGHTALYWYRQSLGQGPEFLIYFQGTGAADDSGLPNDRFFAVRPEGSVSTLKIQRTERGDSAVYLCASSLTFAGEQYFGPGTRLTVT.

The chain recombines TRBV3-1 (or the pseudogene TRBV3-2) with TRBJ2-1; D is perhaps TRBD1 (5 bases). The CDR3 has 12 residues. Germline V gene lookup returns CDR1 LGHDT and CDR2 YNNKEL (reference sequence). With 8 bases removed from V and 6 bases from J, the gap between germline ends came to 11 bases. The CDR3 region is CASRQGGNEQFF. In DNA, the CDR3 is TGTGCCAGCCGTCAGGGCGGCAATGAGCAGTTCTTC.

The chain has TRBV15 and TRBJ2-1; 8 positions agree with TRBD2. The trim removed 0 bases at V and 9 bases at J, leaving 10 bases unmatched. The CDR3 is 16 amino acids. The germline V gene encodes CDR1 LNHNV and CDR2 YYDKDF (reference sequence). The DNA of the CDR3 is TGTGCCACCAGCAGAGATCGGGGTAGCGGGATGCGTGAGCAGTTCTTC. It specifies CATSRDRGSGMREQFF. The whole variable domain, filled in from reference TRBV15 and TRBJ2-1, reads DAMVIQNPRYQVTQFGKPVTLSCSQTLNHNVMYWYQQKSSQAPKLLFHYYDKDFNNEADTPDNFQSRRPNTSFCFLDIRSPGLGDTAMYLCATSRDRGSGMREQFFGPGTRLTVL.